The 26 T cell receptor beta chains in this list originate from one sample, sequenced in a study of T cells after yellow fever vaccination. TCRdb used MiXCR to reprocess the 5' RACE reads, holding one entry per CDR3 protein. The table lists some 320,000 distinct CDR3 sequences, 3.5% to 5% of them singletons, with 19% in the top ten. The material sequenced was PBMCs, taken 15 days after the yellow fever booster vaccination. The receptors shown here come from a man in his late teens or twenties who received the YFV17D yellow fever vaccine.

This rearrangement joins TRBV28 to TRBJ2-5; D might be TRBD2 (6 bases). This CDR3 region has 14 residues. Trimming removed 2 bases from V and 2 bases from J, with 9 bases in between. Germline V gene sequence: CDR1 MDHEN, CDR2 SYDVKM. Here the CDR3 reads CASSLLANQETQYF. The CDR3 DNA reads TGTGCCAGCAGTTTACTAGCGAATCAAGAGACCCAGTACTTC.

The CDR3 region is CASSVEPGGGELFF. CDR3 DNA: TGTGCCAGCAGCGTAGAACCTGGCGGCGGGGAGCTGTTTTTT. The chain couples TRBV9 to TRBJ2-2, with D unclear. This CDR3 contains 14 residues. Trimming removed 0 bases from V and 7 bases from J, with 10 bases in between. In germline, CDR1 is SGDLS, CDR2 YYNGEE.

The table lists this clonotype with a few counts. The chain has TRBV18 and TRBJ2-3, with a weak D call TRBD2 (6 bases). CDR1 and CDR2 (germline): KGHSH, LQKENI. This CDR3 has 16 amino acids. The V end lost 1 base, the J end lost 2 bases, and 13 bases lay between the germline ends. The DNA of the CDR3 is TGTGCCAGCTCACCACTGCCCTCGGGGGACACAGATACGCAGTATTTT. It codes for CASSPLPSGDTDTQYF.

This clonotype was found many times. This chain joins TRBV6-6 and TRBJ1-4; 7 nucleotides line up with TRBD1. The CDR3 length is 11 residues. Germline V gene lookup returns CDR1 MNHNY and CDR2 SVGAGI (reference sequence). Germline trimming cut 7 bases from V and 12 bases from J; bases unmatched to any gene: 5. CDR3 coding DNA: TGTGCCAGCAAGGGGGCCCGCGAACTGTTTTTT. Amino acid sequence: CASKGARELFF.

This clonotype occurred a few times. The junction does not match germline at one end; this may be a read error. This rearrangement joins TRBV3-1 to TRBJ2-1; 11 bases fit TRBD2. Germline V gene lookup returns CDR1 LGHDT and CDR2 YNNKEL (reference sequence). CDR3 length equals 16 residues. CDR3 region: CASSQGSGGAVPEQFF. The CDR3 DNA follows: TGTGCCAGCAGTCAAGGTAGCGGGGGGGCGGTTCCGGAGCAGTTCTTC.

This clonotype was counted many times. The chain joins TRBV12-3 or TRBV12-4 to TRBJ2-7; D gene uncertain. This CDR3 region has 12 residues. The ends were cut back, 3 bases at V and 9 bases at J, with 12 bases in the middle. For the CDR3, the DNA is TGTGCCAGCAGTTTTGATGGGCAATCGCAGTACGTC. It codes for CASSFDGQSQYV.

There are many counts of this clonotype. The chain recombines TRBV3-1 with TRBJ2-3; 12 bases fit TRBD2. Unmatched junction bases numbered 9, after V lost 4 bases and J lost 7 bases. The CDR3 sequence is 16 residues long. Germline CDR1 is LGHDT and CDR2 is YNNKEL (reference sequence). CDR3 sequence reads: CASSPEKTSGGHTQYF. The CDR3 nucleotides read TGTGCCAGCAGCCCCGAGAAGACTAGCGGGGGACATACGCAGTATTTT.

By frequency in the sample, this clonotype is medium-sized. DNA for the CDR3: TGCGCCAGCAGCTTGGCTTTTGAGAAGGCAGCCAAAAACATTCAGTACTTC. Encoded protein: CASSLAFEKAAKNIQYF. The rearrangement uses TRBV5-1 and TRBJ2-4; no clear D. Germline V gene sequence: CDR1 SGHRS, CDR2 YFSETQ. V gave up 0 bases and J gave up 0 bases, with 13 bases separating them. CDR3 length equals 17 residues.

This clonotype was detected many times. The chain recombines TRBV5-1 with TRBJ2-1, with TRBD2 matching 9 bases. V dropped 2 bases and J dropped 5; count of bases not matched to a gene: 2. The length of the CDR3 is 14 residues. The germline CDR1 and CDR2 sequences are SGHRS and YFSETQ. CDR3 protein: CASSFLAGDNEQFF. The CDR3 region has the DNA TGCGCCAGCAGCTTCTTAGCGGGAGACAATGAGCAGTTCTTC. The full variable domain, rest sourced from reference TRBV5-1 and TRBJ2-1, is KAGVTQTPRYLIKTRGQQVTLSCSPISGHRSVSWYQQTPGQGLQFLFEYFSETQRNKGNFPGRFSGRQFSNSRSEMNVSTLELGDSALYLCASSFLAGDNEQFFGPGTRLTVL.

This clonotype has only a few counts. V and J are TRBV19 and TRBJ2-3, with a possible D match to TRBD2 (5 bases). V lost 6 bases to trimming and J lost 4 bases, with 17 bases between them. This CDR3 has 15 residues. Germline V gives CDR1 LNHDA, CDR2 SQIVND (reference sequence). The CDR3 DNA follows: TGTGCCAGTAGGTCCAAGGGAGCCCGCGCAGATACGCAGTATTTT. It encodes CASRSKGARADTQYF.

This clonotype was counted ten times or more. V gene TRBV3-2 combines with J gene TRBJ2-7; the listed D gene, TRBD1, was not tested against the DNA. TRBV3-2 corresponds to a pseudogene. This CDR3 has 14 amino acids. The CDR3 nucleotides read TGTGCCAGCAGCCAAGAGACAGGGGGCTACGAGCAGTACGTC. It yields the protein CASSQETGGYEQYV.

This clonotype was recorded a few times. V usage is TRBV3-1 and J usage is TRBJ2-1, with D uncertain. Germline CDR1 is LGHDT and CDR2 is YNNKEL (reference sequence). The CDR3 totals 12 residues. V lost 1 base, J lost 7 bases, and 5 bases lay in between. The CDR3 protein is CASSQAWNEQFF. The CDR3 region has the DNA TGTGCCAGCAGCCAAGCTTGGAATGAGCAGTTCTTC.

This clonotype occurred many times. V gene TRBV5-1 combines with J gene TRBJ2-1, with D unresolved. Deletions cut 6 bases from V and 0 bases from J, with 16 bases between. In germline, CDR1 is SGHRS, CDR2 YFSETQ. This CDR3 is built from 16 residues. Here the CDR3 DNA reads TGCGCCAGCATAGGCAGGCTAGACGGCTCCTACAATGAGCAGTTCTTC. Amino acids: CASIGRLDGSYNEQFF.

This clonotype was found a few times. The chain recombines TRBV30 with TRBJ2-4, with 9 bases identical to TRBD2. The J segment lost 8 bases and the V segment lost 2 bases, leaving 7 bases of the junction unmatched. Germline loops: CDR1 GTSNPN, CDR2 SVGIG (reference sequence). This CDR3 comprises 14 residues. The CDR3 DNA follows: TGTGCCTGGAGTAGGGGGACTAGCAGTGACATTCAGTACTTC. Translation: CAWSRGTSSDIQYF.

The count of this clonotype is one. The rearrangement uses TRBV2 and TRBJ1-1, with D unclear. The CDR3 has 13 residues. Trimming took 1 base from V and 10 from J, leaving 13 bases between them. Germline CDR1 and CDR2: SNHLY and FYNNEI. CDR3 nucleotides: TGTGCCAGCAGTGAAGTGTCTGCGGCGCGAGCTTTCTTT. As protein: CASSEVSAARAFF.

This clonotype was counted at least ten times. The chain joins TRBV29-1 to TRBJ1-1; 7 bases agree with TRBD1. The CDR3 sequence is 17 residues long. CDR1 SQVTM and CDR2 ANQGSEA come from the germline V gene. Trimming took 0 bases from V and 10 from J; bases not matched to a gene: 20. The CDR3 DNA is TGCAGCGTTGAAGATCTAGTCTGGACAGGTTGGGAATTTAGAGCTTTCTTT. This encodes CSVEDLVWTGWEFRAFF. Variable domain in full (rest from reference TRBV29-1 and TRBJ1-1): SAVISQKPSRDICQRGTSLTIQCQVDSQVTMMFWYRQQPGQSLTLIATANQGSEATYESGFVIDKFPISRPNLTFSTLTVSNMSPEDSSIYLCSVEDLVWTGWEFRAFFGQGTRLTVV.

The chain couples TRBV12-5 to TRBJ2-7; 10 bases map to TRBD1. Germline CDR1 and CDR2: LGHNT and FRNRAP. J was trimmed by 4 bases and V by 5 bases; bases with no gene match: 5. The CDR3 is 14 residues long. The DNA of the CDR3 is TGTGCTAGTGGTCCGGGGACAGGGGTGTACGAGCAGTACTTC. As protein: CASGPGTGVYEQYF.

V and J are TRBV5-6 and TRBJ1-2, with D perhaps TRBD1 (5 bases). The CDR3 covers 14 residues. Trimming took off 3 bases at V and 5 bases at J, with 14 bases between the two ends. Germline V gives CDR1 SGHDT, CDR2 YYEEEE. Here the CDR3 DNA reads TGTGCCAGCAGCTCGGCCCGGGGCGGATATGGCTACACCTTC. Amino acids: CASSSARGGYGYTF.

The chain joins TRBV5-1 to TRBJ2-3, with 7 bases lining up with TRBD2. CDR3 size: 11 residues. Trimming removed 3 bases from V and 9 bases from J; junction bases left unmatched: 1. Germline-derived CDR1 and CDR2 are SGHRS and YFSETQ. The CDR3, as DNA: TGCGCCAGCAGCTCAGCGGGGACGCAGTATTTT. It yields the protein CASSSAGTQYF.

The chain employs TRBV18 and TRBJ1-5, with TRBD1 identical over 8 bases. This CDR3 has 14 residues. Unmatched junction bases numbered 4, after V lost 6 bases and J lost 3 bases. Germline values: CDR1 KGHSH, CDR2 LQKENI. The CDR3 region has the DNA TGTGCCAGCTCGCTGACAGGGGTCAATCAGCCCCAGCATTTT. Translation gives CASSLTGVNQPQHF.

The rearrangement uses TRBV20-1 and TRBJ2-3, with TRBD2 matching over 7 bases. Unmatched junction bases numbered 7, after V lost 0 bases and J lost 1 base. The CDR3 totals 16 residues. CDR1 and CDR2 from the germline V gene are DFQATT and SNEGSKA (reference sequence). DNA for the CDR3: TGCAGTGCTAGAGATCGAAGCGGGACCCGCACAGATACGCAGTATTTT. This encodes CSARDRSGTRTDTQYF.

This clonotype was counted ten times or more. The V gene is TRBV5-1, the J gene TRBJ2-5; 7 bases fit TRBD2. The CDR3 totals 15 residues. Trimming removed 3 bases from V and 2 bases from J; junction bases left unmatched: 7. Germline loops: CDR1 SGHRS, CDR2 YFSETQ. The CDR3 region has the DNA TGCGCCAGCAGCTGGACACGGGGGGTACAAGAGACCCAGTACTTC. It yields the protein CASSWTRGVQETQYF.

This clonotype was detected ten times or more. The chain couples TRBV4-3 to TRBJ2-2; 11 bases are shared with TRBD2. Trimming removed 1 base from V and 3 bases from J; junction bases left unmatched: 4. The CDR3 has 17 residues. Germline CDR1 and CDR2: LGHNA and YSLEER. CDR3 coding DNA: TGCGCCAGCAGCCAAGTAGGGACTAGCGGATACACCGGGGAGCTGTTTTTT. Translating gives CASSQVGTSGYTGELFF.

This clonotype has only a few counts. V gene TRBV7-9 combines with J gene TRBJ2-5; 8 bases map to TRBD1. Germline V gene data show CDR1 as SEHNR and CDR2 as FQNEAQ (reference sequence). The CDR3 length is 14 residues. The junction had 7 bases not matched to a gene; V was cut back by 5 bases and J by 5 bases. Here the CDR3 reads CASSGDRGDETQYF. The CDR3 region has the DNA TGTGCCAGCAGCGGAGACAGGGGAGACGAGACCCAGTACTTC.

The chain uses TRBV5-1 and TRBJ2-2; 10 nucleotides agree with TRBD1. In germline, CDR1 is SGHRS, CDR2 YFSETQ. The V gene end was trimmed by 7 bases and the J gene end by 5 bases; junction bases not matched to a gene: 8. The CDR3 spans 15 residues. In DNA form, the CDR3 reads TGCGCCAGCTCCGGGACAGGGGCCGGGACCGGGGAGCTGTTTTTT. Its translation is CASSGTGAGTGELFF.

This clonotype was observed many times. The V and J genes are TRBV10-3 and TRBJ1-2, with 7 bases that match TRBD1. The CDR3 consists of 14 residues. CDR1 is ENHRY, CDR2 SYGVKD, per germline. V gave up 4 bases and J gave up 4 bases; unmatched junction bases: 6. CDR3 sequence reads: CAISGQGWGYGYTF. In DNA form, the CDR3 reads TGTGCCATCAGTGGACAGGGCTGGGGCTATGGCTACACCTTC.